Shown below are 9 T cell receptor beta chains from a single sample sequenced in a study of tumor T cells in aggressive B-cell lymphoma. Clones were read by immunoSEQ multiplex PCR, and TCRdb kept only the in-frame ones, dropping some. The sample records more than 3,500 clones, 91% being singletons. The sample comprised tumor tissue. The receptors here all came from an adult with diffuse large B cell lymphoma.

The genes are TRBV5-5 and TRBJ2-1; a possible D gene is TRBD1 (5 bases). Trimming took off 4 bases at V and 2 bases at J, with 13 bases between the two ends. CDR1 and CDR2 from the germline V gene are SGHKS and YYEKEE (reference sequence). The CDR3 is 15 residues long. The CDR3 here is CASSPNRYTYNEQFF. The CDR3, as DNA: TGTGCCAGCAGCCCAAACAGGTATACCTACAATGAGCAGTTCTTC.

The J gene is TRBJ2-7, the V gene TRBV5-1; D perhaps matches TRBD1 (8 bases). Trimming cost V 5 bases and J 4 bases, with 19 bases left between them. Germline V gives CDR1 SGHRS, CDR2 YFSETQ. The CDR3 consists of 15 residues. DNA of the CDR3: TGCGCCAGCAGTTGGGGGGGGACAGGCTCTTACGAGCAGTACTTC. As protein: CASSWGGTGSYEQYF.

This chain joins TRBV2 and TRBJ1-1, with D unresolved. The CDR3 extends over 13 amino acids. Trimming took off 2 bases at V and 1 base at J, with 5 bases between the two ends. The V gene's germline CDR1 is SNHLY and CDR2 FYNNEI. DNA for the CDR3: TGTGCCAGCAGTGAATCCAGGAACACTGAAGCTTTCTTT. Translated: CASSESRNTEAFF.

This rearrangement joins TRBV5-1 to TRBJ2-5; 11 nucleotides match TRBD1. The CDR3 is 15 residues long. Losses at the gene ends were 3 bases for V and 4 bases for J; bases not matched to a gene: 5. Germline V gene sequence: CDR1 SGHRS, CDR2 YFSETQ. CDR3 DNA: TGCGCCAGCAGCTCCGGGACAGGGGGAGCAGAGACCCAGTACTTC. Protein product: CASSSGTGGAETQYF.

A note on this clone: Relative to the germline gene, one junction end is altered; a read error may explain this. CDR3 sequence reads: CASSLVRENQETQYF. As DNA, the CDR3 is TGTGCCAGCAGCTTGGTGCGGGAGAACCAGGAGACCCAGTACTTC. V usage is TRBV5-6 and J usage is TRBJ2-5; TRBD2 aligns across 7 bases. The CDR3 contains 15 residues. Germline V gene lookup returns CDR1 SGHDT and CDR2 YYEEEE.

The chain couples TRBV28 to TRBJ2-7; TRBD1 might be the D (6 bases). The CDR3 runs 13 residues. Per the germline V gene, CDR1 is MDHEN and CDR2 is SYDVKM. V dropped 5 bases and J dropped 3 bases, with 11 bases sitting between them. Written as DNA, the CDR3 is TGTGCCAGCAGTATGGACAGATACTACGAGCAGTACTTC. Translation gives CASSMDRYYEQYF.

The chain carries TRBV5-1 and TRBJ2-3; D perhaps matches TRBD2 (6 bases). V was clipped by 3 bases and J by 1 base, with 12 bases between them. The germline CDR1 and CDR2 sequences are SGHRS and YFSETQ. The CDR3 consists of 15 residues. This CDR3 is CASSWAGSGTDTQYF. The CDR3 region has the DNA TGCGCCAGCAGCTGGGCCGGGAGTGGCACAGATACGCAGTATTTT.

In its sample, this clone was seen once. The junction and the germline gene differ at one end; a read error may be behind it. This sequence joins TRBV6-5 and TRBJ1-5, with D unresolved. The CDR3 has 15 amino acids. Looked up from germline, CDR1 is MNHEY and CDR2 is SVGAGI. The CDR3 reads CTSSPDKNSNQPQHF. For the CDR3, the DNA is TGTACCAGCAGCCCAGACAAAAATAGCAATCAGCCCCAGCATTTT.

With regard to this clone: Compared with germline, one end of the junction differs, possibly owing to a read error. The chain carries TRBV13 and TRBJ2-7; weak D call: TRBD1 (5 bases). Germline V gene lookup returns CDR1 PRHDT and CDR2 FYEKMQ (reference sequence). This CDR3 comprises 13 residues. The CDR3 protein is CVSSPRAGYEQYF. CDR3 nucleotides: TGTGTCAGCAGCCCCAGGGCAGGGTACGAGCAGTACTTC.